A single sample gave rise to the 29 T cell receptor beta chains below, sequenced in a study of T cell repertoires in cytomegalovirus infection. In TCRdb, the reads were re-called with MiXCR into one record per CDR3 protein. The sample yields about 480,000 distinct CDR3 sequences, about 33% seen once. The antigens for these receptors are not known. Sample: cultured PBMCs, taken from culture after CMV antigen stimulation. The source is a human donor in good health (CMV status not recorded). Some clones in this sample may be carry-over from other donors' samples.

This chain uses TRBV29-1 with TRBJ1-5; D is undetermined. Trimming left V 2 bases short and J 1 base short, with 9 bases between. Looked up from germline, CDR1 is SQVTM and CDR2 is ANQGSEA. This CDR3 has 14 residues. The CDR3 DNA is TGCAGCGTTGAAATCGGTGGGAGCAATCAGCCCCAGCATTTT. Translating it yields CSVEIGGSNQPQHF.

This clonotype appeared a few times. The J gene is TRBJ2-1, the V gene TRBV18; TRBD2 agrees at 9 bases. The CDR3 sequence is 13 residues long. Germline CDR1 and CDR2: KGHSH and LQKENI. V was pared by 0 bases and J by 13 bases, with 4 bases of the junction left unmatched. This CDR3 reads CASSPPLAGFQFF. The DNA of the CDR3 is TGTGCCAGCTCACCACCTCTAGCGGGATTTCAGTTCTTC.

A note on this clonotype: Possible read error: a much larger clone is one base away. It is likely a read error, because the conserved phenylalanine at the end of the CDR3 is missing. The chain links TRBV6-2 or TRBV6-3 to TRBJ1-2, with no clear D. The CDR3 totals 13 residues. Trimming took 4 bases from V and 7 from J, leaving 13 bases between them. The germline CDR1 and CDR2 sequences are MNHEY and SVGEGT. The CDR3 DNA reads TGTGCCAGCAGTTGGATGGTAGAGGCTGGCTACACCTTA. The encoded protein is CASSWMVEAGYTL.

The chain carries TRBV4-3 and TRBJ2-7; D is unresolved. The V end lost 0 bases, the J end lost 0 bases, and 18 bases lay between the germline ends. The CDR3 length is 18 residues. CDR1 LGHNA and CDR2 YSLEER come from the germline V gene. The CDR3 sequence: CASSQDLSTGASSYEQYF. In DNA, the CDR3 is TGCGCCAGCAGCCAAGATCTGAGTACGGGCGCCAGCTCCTACGAGCAGTACTTC.

The chain has TRBV2 and TRBJ2-5; a weak D match, TRBD1 (5 bases). This CDR3 spans 14 amino acids. V dropped 4 bases and J dropped 4 bases, with 13 bases sitting between them. Germline V gene data show CDR1 as SNHLY and CDR2 as FYNNEI. CDR3 nucleotide sequence: TGTGCCAGCAGTGTAAGCGTTAGGGGAGAGACCCAGTACTTC. The encoded protein is CASSVSVRGETQYF.

This chain joins TRBV6-1 and TRBJ2-7; 7 bases fit TRBD2. CDR1 and CDR2 (germline): MNHNS, SASEGT. The CDR3 extends over 16 amino acids. V was pared by 4 bases and J by 2 bases, with 11 bases of the junction left unmatched. The CDR3: CASSAAGRVGAYEQYF. The CDR3, as DNA: TGTGCCAGCAGTGCCGCGGGGAGGGTGGGGGCCTACGAGCAGTACTTC.

This sequence joins TRBV30 and TRBJ1-3; D is uncertain. The germline V gene has CDR1 GTSNPN and CDR2 SVGIG (reference sequence). Trimming pared 4 bases from V and 2 bases from J, leaving 9 bases between. The CDR3 runs to 13 residues. Written as DNA, the CDR3 is TGTGCCTGGATGAAGGCAGCTGGAAACACCATATATTTT. Translation: CAWMKAAGNTIYF.

The rearrangement links TRBV9 to TRBJ2-1; TRBD2 agrees at 11 bases. Germline V gene lookup returns CDR1 SGDLS and CDR2 YYNGEE. Trimming removed 0 bases from V and 7 bases from J; junction bases left unmatched: 3. The CDR3 totals 15 residues. The CDR3 loop reads CASSVVAGGPNEQFF. CDR3 bases: TGTGCCAGCAGCGTAGTAGCGGGAGGGCCTAATGAGCAGTTCTTC.

The rearrangement links TRBV30 to TRBJ2-3, with a tentative D call TRBD2 (7 bases). The V end lost 4 bases, the J end lost 5 bases, and 13 bases lay between the germline ends. The CDR3 is 13 residues long. In germline, CDR1 is GTSNPN, CDR2 SVGIG (reference sequence). CDR3 coding DNA: TGTGCCTGGACAGAAGGGGGGGGAGATACGCAGTATTTT. Translated, it gives CAWTEGGGDTQYF.

This clonotype was picked up a small number of times. The chain carries TRBV7-8 and TRBJ2-3; 8 bases are shared with TRBD2. Germline-derived CDR1 and CDR2 are SGHVS and FQNEAQ. The CDR3 is 14 residues long. Trimming removed 5 bases from V and 6 bases from J; junction bases left unmatched: 7. CDR3 loop: CASSEGTSGDTQYF. DNA for the CDR3: TGTGCCAGCAGCGAAGGGACTAGTGGTGATACGCAGTATTTT.

This chain uses TRBV20-1 with TRBJ2-1; 7 bases are a match to TRBD2. The CDR3 is 16 residues long. Trimming removed 3 bases from V and 4 bases from J; junction bases left unmatched: 12. Germline CDR1 reads DFQATT; CDR2 reads SNEGSKA (reference sequence). The CDR3 DNA is TGCAGTGCTAGGGACGGGTTGGGGGGGATATACAATGAGCAGTTCTTC. It translates to CSARDGLGGIYNEQFF.

The rearrangement joins TRBV27 to TRBJ2-3, with 7 bases matching TRBD2. CDR3 length: 17 amino acids. The germline gives CDR1 MNHEY, CDR2 SMNVEV (reference sequence). The junction had 12 bases not matched to a gene; V was cut back by 5 bases and J by 1 base. The CDR3 DNA sequence: TGTGCCAGCAGTGGGGGGGACTCCCGGGAGGGCACAGATACGCAGTATTTT. Its translation: CASSGGDSREGTDTQYF.

The V gene is TRBV27, the J gene TRBJ1-2; TRBD1 matches at 10 bases. The germline V gene has CDR1 MNHEY and CDR2 SMNVEV (reference sequence). The CDR3 totals 17 residues. The ends lost 7 bases at V and 0 bases at J; junction bases unmatched: 11. DNA for the CDR3: TGTGCCAGCACCCCCCTCACCGGGACAGGGGCTAACTATGGCTACACCTTC. It codes for CASTPLTGTGANYGYTF.

The chain employs TRBV7-2 and TRBJ2-3; 10 positions agree with TRBD1. Trimming removed 4 bases from V and 5 bases from J; junction bases left unmatched: 3. The CDR3 extends over 14 amino acids. The germline V gene encodes CDR1 SGHTA and CDR2 FQGNSA. The CDR3 spells CASSSRDRGDTQYF. CDR3 DNA sequence: TGTGCCAGCAGCTCCCGGGACAGGGGAGATACGCAGTATTTT.

This clonotype was recorded a few times. This chain joins TRBV6-1 and TRBJ1-4; the match to TRBD1 covers 7 bases. V shed 5 bases and J 0 bases; nucleotides not matched to a gene: 6. This CDR3 comprises 16 residues. Germline V CDR1 and CDR2: MNHNS, SASEGT. The CDR3 here is CASSLGQVATNEKLFF. The CDR3 coding sequence is TGTGCCAGCAGTCTCGGACAGGTTGCAACTAATGAAAAACTGTTTTTT.

The chain carries TRBV19 and TRBJ1-2, with 12 bases that match TRBD1. With 5 bases clipped from V and 7 bases from J, the junction kept 5 bases outside the gene matches. Germline V gene lookup returns CDR1 LNHDA and CDR2 SQIVND (reference sequence). The CDR3 length is 14 residues. CDR3 in amino acids: CASSWDRGQRGYTF. DNA for the CDR3: TGTGCCAGTAGTTGGGACAGGGGGCAACGTGGCTACACCTTC.

This chain joins TRBV25-1 and TRBJ1-1, with D possibly matching TRBD1 (6 bases). The V gene's germline CDR1 is MGHDK and CDR2 SYGVNS. CDR3 size: 13 residues. Trimming took off 11 bases at V and 1 base at J, with 14 bases between the two ends. CDR3 in DNA: TGTGCCGCCAGGGGAGTCGGGAACACTGAAGCTTTCTTT. Amino acids: CAARGVGNTEAFF.

The V and J genes are TRBV6-6 and TRBJ1-1; 10 bases align to TRBD1. J lost 6 bases, V lost 5 bases, and 12 bases had no gene match. Per the germline V gene, CDR1 is MNHNY and CDR2 is SVGAGI (reference sequence). This CDR3 contains 16 residues. CDR3 in amino acids: CASSPRQGASLSEAFF. CDR3 nucleotide sequence: TGTGCCAGCAGTCCGAGACAGGGGGCTTCTTTGTCTGAAGCTTTCTTT.

The rearrangement uses TRBV6-1 and TRBJ2-7; tentative D call: TRBD2 (8 bases). V lost 3 bases to trimming and J lost 1 base, with 16 bases between them. CDR3 size: 16 residues. Germline CDR1 is MNHNS and CDR2 is SASEGT. The chain's CDR3 is CASSDIAGQRSYEQYF. CDR3 bases: TGTGCCAGCAGTGATATAGCGGGACAGAGATCCTACGAGCAGTACTTC.

The CDR3 reads CASSTSGSAVEQFF. The CDR3 DNA reads as TGTGCCAGTAGTACTAGCGGGAGTGCCGTTGAGCAGTTCTTC. The chain is built from TRBV19 and TRBJ2-1, with TRBD2 matching over 10 bases. Trimming took 4 bases from V and 9 from J; bases not matched to a gene: 6. Looked up from germline, CDR1 is LNHDA and CDR2 is SQIVND (reference sequence). CDR3 length: 14 amino acids.

V usage is TRBV4-3 and J usage is TRBJ1-4, with D tentatively TRBD1 (5 bases). This CDR3 contains 16 residues. Deletions cut 0 bases from V and 3 bases from J, with 11 bases between. CDR1 and CDR2 (germline): LGHNA, YSLEER. CDR3 loop: CASSQDLGTANEKLFF. The CDR3 DNA reads as TGCGCCAGCAGCCAAGACTTGGGGACGGCTAATGAAAAACTGTTTTTT.

This clonotype has just a few counts. The chain joins TRBV6-8 to TRBJ2-7; D is perhaps TRBD1 (6 bases). This CDR3 is built from 14 residues. Germline V gene sequence: CDR1 MNHGY, CDR2 SAAAGT. Trimming removed 6 bases at V and 4 bases at J, with 16 bases between. The DNA of the CDR3 is TGTGCCAGCAGACCCCGGGACAAGTCTTACGAGCAGTACGTC. Its protein is CASRPRDKSYEQYV.

The chain uses TRBV20-1 and TRBJ1-2; no reliable D call. The V gene's germline CDR1 is DFQATT and CDR2 SNEGSKA (reference sequence). V lost 1 base and J lost 6, with 15 bases in between. This CDR3 is built from 14 residues. CDR3 protein: CSARGGGLVHGYTF. DNA of the CDR3: TGCAGTGCTAGAGGGGGAGGCTTGGTCCATGGCTACACCTTC.

This clonotype has just a few counts. This chain joins TRBV7-8 and TRBJ1-2; D ambiguous. CDR1 and CDR2 (germline): SGHVS, FQNEAQ. CDR3 length: 12 residues. V dropped 5 bases and J dropped 8 bases, with 12 bases sitting between them. The CDR3 DNA follows: TGTGCCAGCAGCACACTACCGGGGGGCTACACCTTC. Encoded protein: CASSTLPGGYTF.

The rearrangement uses TRBV3-1 and TRBJ2-3; 8 positions match TRBD2. This CDR3 region has 15 residues. CDR1 and CDR2 (germline): LGHDT, YNNKEL (reference sequence). The junction had 4 bases not matched to a gene; V was cut back by 1 base and J by 4 bases. CDR3 protein: CASSQGAGASDTQYF. CDR3 nucleotide sequence: TGTGCCAGCAGCCAAGGAGCGGGGGCCTCAGATACGCAGTATTTT.

This clonotype showed up many times. The chain carries TRBV7-2 and TRBJ2-1; unclear D gene. CDR3 length equals 14 residues. V was cut by 3 bases and J by 8 bases, with 14 bases left in between. The germline V gene encodes CDR1 SGHTA and CDR2 FQGNSA. CDR3 nucleotides: TGTGCCAGCAGCTTCAGGAATCAAGCCCATGAGCAGTTCTTC. Translation gives CASSFRNQAHEQFF.

The chain carries TRBV7-9 and TRBJ1-2; no reliable D call. The CDR3 is 12 residues long. V lost 5 bases, J lost 4 bases, and 8 bases lay in between. Germline CDR1 is SEHNR and CDR2 is FQNEAQ (reference sequence). CDR3 amino acids: CASSREIYGYTF. In DNA, the CDR3 is TGTGCCAGCAGCAGAGAGATCTATGGCTACACCTTC.

The chain carries TRBV6-2 or TRBV6-3 and TRBJ2-1, with 13 bases identical to TRBD2. V shed 6 bases, J shed 2 bases, and the junction held 10 bases outside the gene matches. This CDR3 has 18 residues. CDR1 and CDR2 from the germline V gene are MNHEY and SVGEGT. CDR3 nucleotides: TGTGCCAGCAGCTACGGACTAGCGGGAGTAGGGGCCTACAATGAGCAGTTCTTC. As protein: CASSYGLAGVGAYNEQFF.

This clonotype was seen ten or more times. The gene calls are TRBV7-6 and TRBJ2-2, with TRBD2 matching 13 bases. CDR3 size: 17 residues. Per germline, CDR1 SGHVS and CDR2 FNYEAQ. The junction had 6 bases not matched to a gene; V was cut back by 5 bases and J by 3 bases. This chain's CDR3 is CASSPWTSGRYTGELFF. The DNA for the CDR3 is TGTGCCAGCAGCCCCTGGACTAGCGGGAGATACACCGGGGAGCTGTTTTTT. The full variable domain, in which reference TRBV7-6 and TRBJ2-2 provide the parts outside the CDR3, is GAGVSQSPRYKVTKRGQDVALRCDPISGHVSLYWYRQALGQGPEFLTYFNYEAQQDKSGLPNDRFSAERPEGSISTLTIQRTEQRDSAMYRCASSPWTSGRYTGELFFGEGSRLTVL.